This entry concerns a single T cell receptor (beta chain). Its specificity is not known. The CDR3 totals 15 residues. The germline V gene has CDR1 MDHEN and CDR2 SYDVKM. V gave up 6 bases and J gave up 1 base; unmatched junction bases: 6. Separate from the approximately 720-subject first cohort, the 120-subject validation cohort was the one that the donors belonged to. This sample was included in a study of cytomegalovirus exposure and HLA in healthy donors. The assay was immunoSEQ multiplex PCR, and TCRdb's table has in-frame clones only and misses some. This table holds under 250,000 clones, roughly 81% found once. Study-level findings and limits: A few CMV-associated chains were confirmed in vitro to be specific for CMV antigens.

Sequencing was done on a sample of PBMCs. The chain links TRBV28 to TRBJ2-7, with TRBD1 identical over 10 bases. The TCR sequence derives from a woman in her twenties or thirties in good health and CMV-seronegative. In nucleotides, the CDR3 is TGTGCCAGCAGGTACGGGACAGGGGTATCCTACGAGCAGTACTTC. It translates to CASRYGTGVSYEQYF.